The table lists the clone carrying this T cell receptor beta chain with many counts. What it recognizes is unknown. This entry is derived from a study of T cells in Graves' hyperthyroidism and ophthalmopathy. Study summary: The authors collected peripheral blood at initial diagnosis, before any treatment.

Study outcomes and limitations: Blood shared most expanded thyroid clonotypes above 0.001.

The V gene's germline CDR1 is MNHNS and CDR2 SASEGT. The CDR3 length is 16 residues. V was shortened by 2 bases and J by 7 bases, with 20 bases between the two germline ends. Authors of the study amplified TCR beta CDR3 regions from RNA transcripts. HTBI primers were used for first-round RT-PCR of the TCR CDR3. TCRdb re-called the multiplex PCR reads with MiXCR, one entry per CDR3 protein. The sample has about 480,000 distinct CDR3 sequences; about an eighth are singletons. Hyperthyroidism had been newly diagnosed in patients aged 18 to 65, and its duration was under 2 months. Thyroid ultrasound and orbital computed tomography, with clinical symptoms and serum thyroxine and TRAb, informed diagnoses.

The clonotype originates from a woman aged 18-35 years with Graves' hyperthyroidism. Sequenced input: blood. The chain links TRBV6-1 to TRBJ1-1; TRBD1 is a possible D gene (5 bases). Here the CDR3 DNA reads TGTGCCAGCAGTGAATCCGGGGCAGGGAGAAGTGGTGAAGCTTTCTTT. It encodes CASSESGAGRSGEAFF.